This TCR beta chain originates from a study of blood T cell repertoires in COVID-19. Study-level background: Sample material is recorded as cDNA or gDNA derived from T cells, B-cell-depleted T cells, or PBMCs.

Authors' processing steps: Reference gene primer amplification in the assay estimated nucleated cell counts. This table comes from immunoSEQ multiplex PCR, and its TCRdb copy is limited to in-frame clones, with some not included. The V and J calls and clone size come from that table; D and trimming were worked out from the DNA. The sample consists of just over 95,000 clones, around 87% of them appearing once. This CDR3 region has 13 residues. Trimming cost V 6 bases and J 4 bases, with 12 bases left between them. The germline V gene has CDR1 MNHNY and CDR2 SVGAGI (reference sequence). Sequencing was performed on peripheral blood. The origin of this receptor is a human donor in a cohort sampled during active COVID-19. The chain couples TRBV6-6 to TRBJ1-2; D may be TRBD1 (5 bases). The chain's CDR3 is CASSQTASYGYTF. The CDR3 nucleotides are TGTGCCAGCAGCCAGACAGCCTCCTATGGCTACACCTTC.